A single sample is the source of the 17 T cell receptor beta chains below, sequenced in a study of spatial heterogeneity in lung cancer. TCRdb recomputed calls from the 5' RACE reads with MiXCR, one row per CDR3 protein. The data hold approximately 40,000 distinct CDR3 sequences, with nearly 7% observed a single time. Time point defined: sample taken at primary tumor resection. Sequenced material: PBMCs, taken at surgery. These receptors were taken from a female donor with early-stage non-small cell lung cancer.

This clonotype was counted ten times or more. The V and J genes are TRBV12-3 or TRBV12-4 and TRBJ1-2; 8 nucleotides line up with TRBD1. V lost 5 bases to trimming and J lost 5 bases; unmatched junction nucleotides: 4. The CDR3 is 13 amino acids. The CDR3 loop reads CASSPGTGYGYTF. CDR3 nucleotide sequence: TGTGCCAGCAGTCCCGGGACAGGATATGGCTACACCTTC.

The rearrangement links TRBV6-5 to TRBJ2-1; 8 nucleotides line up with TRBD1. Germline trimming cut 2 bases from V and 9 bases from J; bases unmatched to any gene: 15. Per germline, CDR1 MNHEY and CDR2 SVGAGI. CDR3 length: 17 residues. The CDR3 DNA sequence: TGTGCCAGCAGTTACGGACAGGGTTCCTCGGGATTAGGTGAGCAGTTCTTC. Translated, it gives CASSYGQGSSGLGEQFF.

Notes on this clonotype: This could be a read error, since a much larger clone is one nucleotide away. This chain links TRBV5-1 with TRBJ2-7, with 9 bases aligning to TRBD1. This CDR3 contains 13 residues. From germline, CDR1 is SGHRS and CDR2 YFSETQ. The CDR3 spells CVSSRTGVHEQYF. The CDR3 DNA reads TGCGTCAGCAGCCGGACAGGGGTCCACGAGCAGTACTTC.

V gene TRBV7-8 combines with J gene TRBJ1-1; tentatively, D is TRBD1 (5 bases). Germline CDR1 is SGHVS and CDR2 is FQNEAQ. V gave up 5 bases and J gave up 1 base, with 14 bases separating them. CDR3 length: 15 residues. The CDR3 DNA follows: TGTGCCAGCAGCAAAAGGACAACGAGGAACACTGAAGCTTTCTTT. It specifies CASSKRTTRNTEAFF. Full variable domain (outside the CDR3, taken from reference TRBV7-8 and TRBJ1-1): GAGVSQSPRYKVAKRGQDVALRCDPISGHVSLFWYQQALGQGPEFLTYFQNEAQLDKSGLPSDRFFAERPEGSVSTLKIQRTQQEDSAVYLCASSKRTTRNTEAFFGQGTRLTVV.

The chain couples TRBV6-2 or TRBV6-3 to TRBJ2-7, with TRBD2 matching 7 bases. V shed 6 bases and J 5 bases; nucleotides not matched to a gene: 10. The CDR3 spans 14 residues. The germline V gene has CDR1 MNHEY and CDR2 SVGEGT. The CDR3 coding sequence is TGTGCCAGCAGCCCCCGGGGGGTCGTGGACGAGCAGTACTTC. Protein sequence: CASSPRGVVDEQYF.

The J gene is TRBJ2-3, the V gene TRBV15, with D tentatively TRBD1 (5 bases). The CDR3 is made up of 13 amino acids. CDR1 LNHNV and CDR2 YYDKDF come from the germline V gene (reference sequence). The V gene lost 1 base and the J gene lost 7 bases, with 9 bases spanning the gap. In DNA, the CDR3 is TGTGCCACCAGCAGAGTTTCAGGGTATACGCAGTATTTT. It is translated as CATSRVSGYTQYF.

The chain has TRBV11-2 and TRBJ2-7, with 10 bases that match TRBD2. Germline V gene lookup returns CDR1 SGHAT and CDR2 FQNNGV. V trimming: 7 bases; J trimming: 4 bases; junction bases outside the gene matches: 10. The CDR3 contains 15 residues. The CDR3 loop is CASIRASGGYYEQYF. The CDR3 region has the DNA TGTGCCAGCATTCGGGCTAGCGGGGGATATTACGAGCAGTACTTC.

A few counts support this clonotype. The CDR3 is CASRPDRGPGYGYTF. In DNA, the CDR3 is TGTGCCAGCAGACCCGACAGGGGGCCTGGCTATGGCTACACCTTC. J is TRBJ1-2 and V is TRBV6-5; 10 nucleotides line up with TRBD1. Germline CDR1 MNHEY, CDR2 SVGAGI. This CDR3 is 15 amino acids long. Trimming took 6 bases from V and 4 from J; bases not matched to a gene: 8.

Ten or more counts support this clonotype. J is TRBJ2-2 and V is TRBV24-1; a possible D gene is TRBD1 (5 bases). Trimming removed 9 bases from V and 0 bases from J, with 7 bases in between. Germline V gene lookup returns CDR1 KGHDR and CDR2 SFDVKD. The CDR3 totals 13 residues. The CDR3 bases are TGTGCCACCGGACATCCGAACACCGGGGAGCTGTTTTTT. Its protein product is CATGHPNTGELFF.

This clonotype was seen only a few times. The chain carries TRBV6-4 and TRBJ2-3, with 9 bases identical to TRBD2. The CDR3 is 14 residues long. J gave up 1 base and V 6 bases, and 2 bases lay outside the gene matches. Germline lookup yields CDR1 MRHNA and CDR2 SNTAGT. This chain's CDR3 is CASRASGGTDTQYF. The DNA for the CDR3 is TGTGCCAGCAGGGCTAGCGGGGGCACAGATACGCAGTATTTT.

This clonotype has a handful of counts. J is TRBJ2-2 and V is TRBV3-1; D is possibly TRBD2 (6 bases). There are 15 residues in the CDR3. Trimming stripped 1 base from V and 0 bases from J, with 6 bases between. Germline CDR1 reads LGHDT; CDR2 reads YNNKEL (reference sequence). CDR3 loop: CASSQASANTGELFF. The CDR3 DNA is TGTGCCAGCAGCCAAGCTAGCGCGAACACCGGGGAGCTGTTTTTT.

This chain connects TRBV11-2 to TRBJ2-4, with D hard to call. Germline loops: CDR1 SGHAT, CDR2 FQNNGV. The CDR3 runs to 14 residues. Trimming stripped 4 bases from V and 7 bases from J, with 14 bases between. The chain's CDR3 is CASSSRLQGNIQYF. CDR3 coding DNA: TGTGCCAGCAGCTCACGCCTCCAAGGGAACATTCAGTACTTC.

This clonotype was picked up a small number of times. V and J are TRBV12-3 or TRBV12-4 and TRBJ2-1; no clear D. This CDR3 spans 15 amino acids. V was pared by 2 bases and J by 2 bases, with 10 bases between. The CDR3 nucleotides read TGTGCCAGCAGTTTATCAGGTTACCCCTACAATGAGCAGTTCTTC. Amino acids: CASSLSGYPYNEQFF.

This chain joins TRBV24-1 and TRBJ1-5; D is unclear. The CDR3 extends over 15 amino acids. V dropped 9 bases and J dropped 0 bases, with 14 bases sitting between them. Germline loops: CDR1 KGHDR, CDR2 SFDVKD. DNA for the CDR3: TGTGCCACCGGCCACGGGGTGAATAGCAATCAGCCCCAGCATTTT. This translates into CATGHGVNSNQPQHF.

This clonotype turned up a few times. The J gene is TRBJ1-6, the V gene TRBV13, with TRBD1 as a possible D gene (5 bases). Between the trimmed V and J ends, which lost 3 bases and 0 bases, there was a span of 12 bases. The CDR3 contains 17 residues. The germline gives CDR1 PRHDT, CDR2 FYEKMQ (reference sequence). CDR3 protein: CASSLGDLSSYNSPLHF. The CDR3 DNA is TGTGCCAGCAGCTTGGGGGACCTGAGCTCCTATAATTCACCCCTCCACTTT.

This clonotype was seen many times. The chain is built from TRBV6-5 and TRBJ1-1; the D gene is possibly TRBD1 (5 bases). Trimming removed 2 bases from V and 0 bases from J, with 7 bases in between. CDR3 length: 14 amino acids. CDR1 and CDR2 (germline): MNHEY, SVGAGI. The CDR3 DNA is TGTGCCAGCAGTTACGGGGGATTGAACACTGAAGCTTTCTTT. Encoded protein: CASSYGGLNTEAFF.

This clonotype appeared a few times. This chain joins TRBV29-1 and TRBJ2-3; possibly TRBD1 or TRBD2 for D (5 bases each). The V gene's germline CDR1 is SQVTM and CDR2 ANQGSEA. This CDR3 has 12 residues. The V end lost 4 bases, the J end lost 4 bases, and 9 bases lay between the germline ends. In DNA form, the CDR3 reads TGCAGCGTTGGAGGGGTCTCAGATACGCAGTATTTT. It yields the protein CSVGGVSDTQYF.